Included here is one TCR beta chain sequence, with context. This clonotype occurred a few times. Its cognate antigen has yet to be identified. No much larger clone exists at a distance of one base, and base qualities are not known. A patient counted as having stable Graves' hyperthyroidism if no progression to ophthalmopathy occurred over 18 months of follow-up. Hyperthyroidism patients were newly diagnosed, with disease duration under 2 months, and aged 18 to 65 years. Patients with uncontrolled infections, other autoimmune diseases, pregnancy or lactation were excluded. Diagnoses were established on the basis of clinical symptoms, serum thyroxine and TRAb, thyroid ultrasound, and orbital computed tomography. Ficoll-Paque density gradient centrifugation was used to isolate PBMCs from about 9.4 ml of fresh peripheral blood. Total RNA was extracted using Trizol reagent, and RNA quality was assessed on an Agilent 2100 Bioanalyzer.

This record comes from a study of T cells in Graves' hyperthyroidism and ophthalmopathy (dated by TCRdb to between 2018 and 2021). Describing the broader study: Peripheral blood samples were taken at the time of initial diagnosis, prior to any treatment. Thyroid tissue and blood T-cell repertoires from over 5 Graves' hyperthyroidism patients were also compared in the study. An independent validation cohort of under 20 hyperthyroidism patients and about 15 patients who later progressed to ophthalmopathy tested prospective prediction of ophthalmopathy. Following sampling, methimazole starting at 30 mg daily was given to hyperthyroidism patients, and high-dose intravenous methylprednisolone was given to ophthalmopathy patients. TCR V-J signatures able to tell the groups apart were searched for in a discovery cohort of approximately 95 patients, of whom around 42 had Graves' ophthalmopathy and 55 to 65 had stable Graves' hyperthyroidism. TCR Vbeta CDR3 sequencing of fewer than 150 peripheral blood samples (43 ophthalmopathy, about 75 hyperthyroidism and around 17 progressor patients) is reported in the paper. For training and testing, the 110 or so patients in the discovery cohort were randomly divided in a 7:3 ratio.

The TCR beta CDR3 regions were amplified from the RNA transcripts. A first-round RT-PCR of the TCR CDR3 used the HTBI primer set with the Qiagen OneStep RT-PCR kit. A second multiplex PCR round built the libraries, followed by size selection and purification. Paired-end sequencing of the libraries was performed with 100 bp reads on an Illumina HiSeq2000. As for the authors' bioinformatics: SOAPnuke was used to process the raw data, throwing out any read that contained adapters or uncalled bases, had a mean Phred below 15, or lacked an exact constant-primer or identifier match. COPE v1.2.5 was used to merge the high-quality paired reads, and each unique nucleotide sequence was defined as a clonotype. MiTCR v1.1 was used to align clonotypes to the IMGT TRBV, TRBD and TRBJ reference segments. The analysis included only V-J combinations with a frequency above 0.0001, which together covered more than 99% of the repertoires. A TCS score was defined as the ratio between F50 (clonal expansion) and ExV (chaos), using BLOSUM62-based TCRdist between CDR3 peptides within each V-J. Welch's t-statistics and random forest reduced 514 V-J features to roughly 13, which were used in a naive Bayes classifier (R e1071). In TCRdb, the public reads were trimmed at Q25 with fastp and aligned with MiXCR, with productive beta chains retained. Merged by CDR3 protein, the rows form single entries marked with the most common genes and DNA. The V and J calls shown here were made by TCRdb, not taken from the authors' results. This sample is represented by approximately 610,000 distinct CDR3 sequences; over 15% of them were singletons. The ten top clones hold approximately 18% of the sample.

Broad study findings and their caveats: Sample size was not statistically predetermined, and investigators were not blinded to group allocation. During validation, the model predicted progression to ophthalmopathy a median of around 7 months ahead of onset, with almost 71% sensitivity and 72.22% specificity. Most expanded thyroid clonotypes (frequency above 0.001) were also found in blood, which suggests that blood repertoires may mirror thyroid immune responses. Ophthalmopathy was separated from stable hyperthyroidism by a 13 V-J signature model, with around 88% sensitivity and roughly 81% specificity obtained in cross-validation and 80%/75% obtained in testing.

The germline ends are 13 bases apart after V is trimmed by 4 bases and J by 0 bases. CDR1 and CDR2, looked up from the germline V gene (reference sequence), are LNHDA and SQIVND. The CDR3, cysteine through phenylalanine, is 16 amino acids long. Left in the record is the CDR3 DNA by itself, 48 bases read in frame from the first base. Sequencing was performed on blood. This sequence originates from a woman aged 18-35 years with Graves' hyperthyroidism. This chain joins TRBV19 to TRBJ1-5, with the D segment identity uncertain. At the DNA level, the sequence is TGTGCCAGTAGTACAACCCCCACCTATAGCAATCAGCCCCAGCATTTT. This codes for CASSTTPTYSNQPQHF.